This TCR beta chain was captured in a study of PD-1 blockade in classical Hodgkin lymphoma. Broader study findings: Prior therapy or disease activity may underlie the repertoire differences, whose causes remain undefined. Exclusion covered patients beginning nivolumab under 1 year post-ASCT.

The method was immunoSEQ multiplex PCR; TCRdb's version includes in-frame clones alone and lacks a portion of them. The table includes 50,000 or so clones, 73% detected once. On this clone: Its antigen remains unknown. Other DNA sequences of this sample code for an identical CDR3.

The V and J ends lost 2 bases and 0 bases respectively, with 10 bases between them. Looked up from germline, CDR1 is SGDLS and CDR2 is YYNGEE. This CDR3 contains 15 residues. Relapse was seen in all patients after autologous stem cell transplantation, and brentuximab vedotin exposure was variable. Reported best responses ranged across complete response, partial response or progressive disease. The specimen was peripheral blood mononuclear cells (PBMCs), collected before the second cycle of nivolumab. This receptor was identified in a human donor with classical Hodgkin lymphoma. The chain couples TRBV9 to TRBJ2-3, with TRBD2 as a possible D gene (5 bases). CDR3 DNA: TGTGCCAGCAGCGTCCGGGGTGTTAGCACAGATACGCAGTATTTT. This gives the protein CASSVRGVSTDTQYF.